Detailed here is one TCR beta chain. The data were taken from a study of blood T cell repertoires in COVID-19. Across the study: PBMCs, B-cell-depleted T cells, or T cells were the source of the cDNA or gDNA that made up the material.

Here immunoSEQ multiplex PCR was the method, and the copy in TCRdb shows in-frame clones only, minus some. The sample contains over 45,000 clones, approximately 83% of which appear only once. The CDR3 covers 17 residues. The germline CDR1 and CDR2 sequences are SGDLS and YYNGEE. V lost 3 bases, J lost 5 bases, and 15 bases stayed unmatched. The chain employs TRBV9 and TRBJ1-1, with 8 bases identical to TRBD1. The receptor was derived from a man in his 70s with acute or convalescent COVID-19. Sequenced input: peripheral blood. The CDR3 sequence: CASSEPLGETGETEAFF. CDR3 DNA sequence: TGTGCCAGCAGCGAACCCTTAGGCGAGACAGGGGAAACTGAAGCTTTCTTT.